These 24 T cell receptor beta chains were sequenced from one sample in a study of response to subunit inactivated influenza vaccine. TCRdb analysed the RT-PCR reads with MiXCR anew, one entry per CDR3 protein. The top ten clones hold roughly 13% of a sample with 560,000 or so distinct CDR3 sequences, less than 8% of them seen once. The sample consisted of PBMCs from blood, taken around 25 months after vaccination. The source is a man between 50 and 70 years old who received an inactivated influenza vaccine.

The chain is built from TRBV3-1 and TRBJ1-6; D unresolved. Per the germline V gene, CDR1 is LGHDT and CDR2 is YNNKEL (reference sequence). CDR3 length: 14 amino acids. The V and J ends lost 2 bases and 7 bases respectively, with 9 bases between them. The CDR3 loop is CASSQWPGNSPLHF. Written as DNA, the CDR3 is TGTGCCAGCAGCCAATGGCCGGGGAATTCACCCCTCCACTTT.

This clonotype has only a few counts. The rearrangement joins TRBV29-1 to TRBJ1-2; D might be TRBD1 (5 bases). Germline CDR1 and CDR2: SQVTM and ANQGSEA. V was clipped by 0 bases and J by 0 bases, with 17 bases between them. The CDR3 is made up of 17 amino acids. CDR3 DNA sequence: TGCAGCGTTGAAGATTCGGCCAGGGCAAGGACTAACTATGGCTACACCTTC. This translates into CSVEDSARARTNYGYTF.

In its sample, this clonotype was seen many times. The V call is TRBV20-1, the J call TRBJ2-1; D tentatively fits TRBD1 or TRBD2 (5 bases each). Germline V gene sequence: CDR1 DFQATT, CDR2 SNEGSKA (reference sequence). The germline V and J ends were trimmed by 2 bases and 4 bases, with 9 bases remaining between them. The CDR3 covers 13 residues. The CDR3 sequence is CSARLGEYNEQFF. CDR3 nucleotide sequence: TGCAGTGCTAGACTGGGGGAGTACAATGAGCAGTTCTTC.

In this sample, this clonotype turned up once. The genes are TRBV5-6 and TRBJ2-3, with a weak D call TRBD2 (6 bases). Between the trimmed V and J ends, which lost 3 bases and 3 bases, there was a span of 20 bases. In germline, CDR1 is SGHDT, CDR2 YYEEEE. The CDR3 runs 17 residues. This chain's CDR3 is CASSSYRTVGLTDTQYF. DNA for the CDR3: TGTGCCAGCAGCTCATACAGGACGGTGGGACTTACAGATACGCAGTATTTT.

This clonotype was observed a few times. The CDR3 DNA is TGCAGCGTTGAAGCTCGACTAGCGTACGACAATGAGCAGTTCTTC. This codes for CSVEARLAYDNEQFF. V gene TRBV29-1 combines with J gene TRBJ2-1; 8 bases map to TRBD2. Per germline, CDR1 SQVTM and CDR2 ANQGSEA. The CDR3 contains 15 residues. With V trimmed by 1 base and J by 5 bases, 7 bases remained unmatched.

This clonotype was detected many times. This chain uses TRBV5-1 with TRBJ2-2; D may be TRBD2 (5 bases). This CDR3 comprises 15 residues. Germline V gene data show CDR1 as SGHRS and CDR2 as YFSETQ. Trimming shortened V by 2 bases and J by 0 bases, and 8 bases separated the two germline ends. CDR3 residues: CASSFGGSNTGELFF. The CDR3 DNA is TGCGCCAGCAGCTTCGGAGGCTCGAACACCGGGGAGCTGTTTTTT.

This clonotype appeared many times. At one boundary the junction diverges from the germline segment, which might be a read error. This chain's CDR3 is CASGQGSTEAFF. The CDR3 region has the DNA TGCGCCAGCGGCCAGGGGAGCACTGAAGCTTTCTTT. The chain links TRBV4-3 to TRBJ1-1; possible D gene TRBD1, 6 bases. Germline values: CDR1 LGHNA, CDR2 YSLEER. The CDR3 has 12 amino acids.

The chain uses TRBV2 and TRBJ2-5, with 8 positions matching TRBD1. Germline V gene data show CDR1 as SNHLY and CDR2 as FYNNEI. CDR3 length: 11 residues. V was pared by 8 bases and J by 4 bases, with 0 bases of the junction left unmatched. Here the CDR3 reads CASDRGETQYF. CDR3 nucleotide sequence: TGTGCCAGCGACAGGGGAGAGACCCAGTACTTC. The whole variable domain, remainder taken from reference TRBV2 and TRBJ2-5, is EPEVTQTPSHQVTQMGQEVILRCVPISNHLYFYWYRQILGQKVEFLVSFYNNEISEKSEIFDDQFSVERPDGSNFTLKIRSTKLEDSAMYFCASDRGETQYFGPGTRLLVL.

The chain joins TRBV7-8 to TRBJ1-2; perhaps TRBD1 as D (6 bases). Germline CDR1 and CDR2: SGHVS and FQNEAQ. The CDR3 is 15 amino acids. The V gene lost 2 bases and the J gene lost 4 bases, with 14 bases spanning the gap. This chain's CDR3 is CASSLYIGQPYGYTF. In nucleotides, the CDR3 is TGTGCCAGCAGCTTATACATCGGACAGCCCTATGGCTACACCTTC.

The chain links TRBV21-1 to TRBJ2-7. TRBV21-1 has pseudogene status. CDR3 length equals 13 residues. Written as DNA, the CDR3 is TGTGCCAGCAGAAAAAGGAAGGTGGGCGAGCAGTACTTC. Translation gives CASRKRKVGEQYF.

The chain uses TRBV25-1 and TRBJ2-7; unclear D gene. This CDR3 spans 11 amino acids. V was cut by 8 bases and J by 6 bases, with 11 bases left in between. From germline, CDR1 is MGHDK and CDR2 SYGVNS. The CDR3 here is CASGIGTEQYF. The CDR3 nucleotides read TGTGCCAGCGGGATCGGAACCGAGCAGTACTTC.

This clonotype was observed a few times. In DNA form, the CDR3 reads TGTGCCAGCAGCTTAACGGGACAGGGTATTGTGAAGCAGCCCCAGCATTTT. It yields the protein CASSLTGQGIVKQPQHF. The rearrangement joins TRBV7-8 to TRBJ1-5; 9 bases line up with TRBD1. V lost 2 bases to trimming and J lost 7 bases; unmatched junction nucleotides: 12. The germline gives CDR1 SGHVS, CDR2 FQNEAQ. The CDR3 loop spans 17 amino acids.

This clonotype was detected a few times. The chain couples TRBV3-1 to TRBJ2-2; D is possibly TRBD1 (6 bases). Germline V gives CDR1 LGHDT, CDR2 YNNKEL (reference sequence). The V and J ends lost 4 bases and 1 base respectively, with 28 bases between them. This CDR3 has 21 residues. This CDR3 is CASSLVDGGRGRILNTGELFF. The CDR3 DNA reads TGTGCCAGCAGCCTCGTAGATGGGGGCAGGGGTCGCATCTTGAACACCGGGGAGCTGTTTTTT.

The CDR3: CSARDRTDRGQPQHF. CDR3 DNA: TGCAGTGCTAGGGACCGGACTGACCGAGGTCAGCCCCAGCATTTT. The chain carries TRBV20-1 and TRBJ1-5; D not certain. From germline, CDR1 is DFQATT and CDR2 SNEGSKA (reference sequence). CDR3 length: 15 residues. Trimming stripped 3 bases from V and 6 bases from J, with 18 bases between.

This clonotype occurred many times. The chain couples TRBV4-2 to TRBJ1-1, with D perhaps matching TRBD1 (5 bases). V was shortened by 1 base and J by 5 bases, with 11 bases between the two germline ends. This CDR3 has 14 residues. Germline CDR1 is LGHNA and CDR2 is YNFKEQ. The CDR3 loop is CASSQGGVGTEAFF. The DNA of the CDR3 is TGTGCCAGCAGCCAAGGAGGGGTGGGAACTGAAGCTTTCTTT.

This clonotype showed up just a few times. With a much larger clone just one base away, this may be a read error. The chain carries TRBV5-1 and TRBJ2-2, with D perhaps matching TRBD2 (5 bases). The CDR3 loop spans 13 amino acids. From germline, CDR1 is SGHRS and CDR2 YFSETQ. The CDR3 coding sequence is TGCGCCAGCAGCTTTTTAGGAGCCGGGGAGCTGTCTTTT. Encoded protein: CASSFLGAGELSF.

The genes are TRBV15 and TRBJ2-1; unclear D gene. CDR1 is LNHNV and CDR2 is YYDKDF in the germline V gene (reference sequence). Deletions cut 0 bases from V and 0 bases from J, with 9 bases between. This CDR3 is built from 16 residues. The CDR3 is CATSRDLRRSYNEQFF. CDR3 DNA sequence: TGTGCCACCAGCAGAGATCTGCGTCGCTCCTACAATGAGCAGTTCTTC.

This chain joins TRBV9 and TRBJ1-2; possible D gene TRBD1, 6 bases. V was trimmed by 0 bases and J by 7 bases, leaving 10 bases between them. The CDR3 consists of 13 residues. CDR1 SGDLS and CDR2 YYNGEE come from the germline V gene. CDR3 coding DNA: TGTGCCAGCAGCGTAGAATCAGGGGCTGGCTACACCTTC. Translation gives CASSVESGAGYTF.

This clonotype was observed many times. V is TRBV4-3 and J is TRBJ1-1; 9 positions agree with TRBD1. Per germline, CDR1 LGHNA and CDR2 YSLEER. The CDR3 runs 14 residues. The trim removed 0 bases at V and 9 bases at J, leaving 5 bases unmatched. This CDR3 is CASSQDNRGRQAFF. The DNA for the CDR3 is TGCGCCAGCAGCCAAGATAACAGGGGGCGACAAGCTTTCTTT.

As concerns this clonotype: A read error may explain this, as a much larger clone is one base away. The CDR3 DNA is TGCAGTGCTATCCGGGGCGGCTACAATGAGCAGTTCTTC. This sequence encodes CSAIRGGYNEQFF. The chain has TRBV20-1 and TRBJ2-1; perhaps D is TRBD1 or TRBD2 (5 bases each). CDR1 is DFQATT and CDR2 is SNEGSKA in the germline V gene (reference sequence). Deletions cut 4 bases from V and 3 bases from J, with 10 bases between. The CDR3 covers 13 residues.

Ten or more counts support this clonotype. The chain employs TRBV20-1 and TRBJ2-1; D ambiguous. V lost 3 bases, J lost 5 bases, and 17 bases lay in between. CDR1 DFQATT and CDR2 SNEGSKA come from the germline V gene (reference sequence). The CDR3 sequence is 15 residues long. The CDR3: CSASLGGELDNEQFF. CDR3 DNA: TGCAGTGCTAGTCTCGGTGGGGAATTAGACAATGAGCAGTTCTTC.

The chain joins TRBV19 to TRBJ2-3; D gene uncertain. Germline assignment: CDR1 LNHDA and CDR2 SQIVND (reference sequence). With 3 bases removed from V and 5 bases from J, the gap between germline ends came to 12 bases. This CDR3 has 14 amino acids. The CDR3 loop reads CASSMKSKGDTQYF. Here the CDR3 DNA reads TGTGCCAGTAGTATGAAAAGCAAGGGAGATACGCAGTATTTT. Full variable domain (rest looked up from reference TRBV19 and TRBJ2-3): DGGITQSPKYLFRKEGQNVTLSCEQNLNHDAMYWYRQDPGQGLRLIYYSQIVNDFQKGDIAEGYSVSREKKESFPLTVTSAQKNPTAFYLCASSMKSKGDTQYFGPGTRLTVL.

This clonotype was observed a handful of times. J is TRBJ2-1 and V is TRBV4-1, with 12 bases that match TRBD1. The germline CDR1 and CDR2 sequences are MGHRA and YSYEKL. The V and J ends lost 2 bases and 0 bases, in that order; junction bases with no gene match: 14. This CDR3 is 21 amino acids long. This CDR3 reads CASSQISGTGGARGSYNEQFF. CDR3 coding DNA: TGCGCCAGCAGCCAAATTAGTGGGACAGGGGGCGCGAGGGGCTCCTACAATGAGCAGTTCTTC.

Here the CDR3 DNA reads TGTGCCAGCAGTCTGGGACAGGGTCTTTACAATGAGCAGTTCTTC. This sequence encodes CASSLGQGLYNEQFF. The chain couples TRBV2 to TRBJ2-1; TRBD1 matches at 9 bases. This CDR3 spans 15 amino acids. The V and J ends lost 5 bases and 4 bases, in that order; junction bases with no gene match: 6. Per the germline V gene, CDR1 is SNHLY and CDR2 is FYNNEI.